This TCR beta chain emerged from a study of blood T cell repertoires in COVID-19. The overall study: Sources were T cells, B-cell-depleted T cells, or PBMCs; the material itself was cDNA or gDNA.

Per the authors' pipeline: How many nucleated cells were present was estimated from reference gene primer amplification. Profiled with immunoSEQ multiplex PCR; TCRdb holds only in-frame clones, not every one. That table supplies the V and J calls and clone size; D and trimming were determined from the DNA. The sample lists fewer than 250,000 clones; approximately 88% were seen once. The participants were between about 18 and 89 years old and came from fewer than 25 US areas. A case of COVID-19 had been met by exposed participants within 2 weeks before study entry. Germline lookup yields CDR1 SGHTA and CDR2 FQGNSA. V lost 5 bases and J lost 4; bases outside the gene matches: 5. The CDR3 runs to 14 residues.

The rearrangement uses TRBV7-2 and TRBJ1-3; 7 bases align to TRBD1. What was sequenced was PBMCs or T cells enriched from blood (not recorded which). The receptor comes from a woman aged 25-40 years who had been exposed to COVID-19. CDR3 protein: CASSLRTGGNTIYF. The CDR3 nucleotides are TGTGCCAGCAGCCTGAGGACAGGAGGAAACACCATATATTTT. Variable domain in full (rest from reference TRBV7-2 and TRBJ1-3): GAGVSQSPSNKVTEKGKDVELRCDPISGHTALYWYRQSLGQGLEFLIYFQGNSAPDKSGLPSDRFSAERTGGSVSTLTIQRTQQEDSAVYLCASSLRTGGNTIYFGEGSWLTVV.